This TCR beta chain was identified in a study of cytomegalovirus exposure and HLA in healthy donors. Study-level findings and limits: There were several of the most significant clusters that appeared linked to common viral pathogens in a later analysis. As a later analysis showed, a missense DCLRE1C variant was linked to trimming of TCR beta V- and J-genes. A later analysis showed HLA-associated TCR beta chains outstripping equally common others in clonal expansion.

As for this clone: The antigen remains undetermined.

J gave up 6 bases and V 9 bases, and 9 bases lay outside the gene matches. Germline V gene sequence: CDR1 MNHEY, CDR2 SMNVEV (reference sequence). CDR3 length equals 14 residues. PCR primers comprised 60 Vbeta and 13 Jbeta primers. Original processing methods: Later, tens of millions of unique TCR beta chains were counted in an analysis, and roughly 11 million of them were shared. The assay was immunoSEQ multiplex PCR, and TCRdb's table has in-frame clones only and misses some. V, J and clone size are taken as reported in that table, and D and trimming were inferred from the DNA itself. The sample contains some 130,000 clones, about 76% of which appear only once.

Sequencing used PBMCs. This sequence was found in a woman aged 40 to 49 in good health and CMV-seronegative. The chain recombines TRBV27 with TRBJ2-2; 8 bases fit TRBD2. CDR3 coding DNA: TGTGCCAGTAAGGGACTAGAGAAAGCCGGGGAGCTGTTTTTT. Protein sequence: CASKGLEKAGELFF.